This T cell receptor beta chain was retrieved from a study of T cell repertoires in cytomegalovirus infection. One entry per CDR3 protein, called by TCRdb with MiXCR from the reads. The sample includes approximately 730,000 distinct CDR3 sequences, 29% of them seen just once. Germline assignment: CDR1 SGHTA and CDR2 FQGNSA. Trimming took off 2 bases at V and 7 bases at J, with 11 bases between the two ends. The CDR3 has 13 amino acids. Findings and limits, study-wide: Cumulative public TCR beta family frequency identified CMV carriers with the relevant HLA. The ex vivo response was dominated by HLA-C-restricted CMV-specific TCR beta clonotypes.

There are many counts of this clonotype. No antigen is known for it. The chain uses TRBV7-2 and TRBJ1-1; D ambiguous. This clonotype was obtained from a human donor in good health (CMV status not recorded). Some clones in this sample may be carry-over from other donors' samples. Specimen: cultured CD8+ T cells from PBMCs, collected from culture after CMV antigen stimulation. CDR3 loop: CASSLWRESEAFF. The CDR3 DNA follows: TGTGCCAGCAGCTTATGGAGGGAGAGTGAAGCTTTCTTT.